Below are 14 T cell receptor beta chains sequenced from a single sample in a study of control samples from healthy donors and cancer patients. Here immunoSEQ multiplex PCR was the method, and the copy in TCRdb shows in-frame clones only, minus some. The table shows 70,000 to 80,000 clones, with roughly 90% occurring only once. Material: PBMCs. Every receptor here comes from a woman aged 60 to 75 with head and neck cancer.

This clone was counted once. The V call is TRBV5-1, the J call TRBJ2-1; 16 positions agree with TRBD2. The CDR3 covers 17 residues. The germline gives CDR1 SGHRS, CDR2 YFSETQ. The V and J ends lost 0 bases and 9 bases, in that order; junction bases with no gene match: 6. CDR3 nucleotides: TGCGCCAGCAGCTTGGAGGGACTAGCGGGAGGGCACATTGAGCAGTTCTTC. This encodes CASSLEGLAGGHIEQFF.

The V call is TRBV5-4, the J call TRBJ1-1; D possibly corresponds to TRBD1 (5 bases). The CDR3 loop spans 16 amino acids. Looked up from germline, CDR1 is SGHNT and CDR2 is YYREEE (reference sequence). V dropped 4 bases and J dropped 5 bases, with 21 bases sitting between them. The CDR3 protein is CASSVGAGGLRTEAFF. The CDR3 region has the DNA TGTGCCAGCAGCGTTGGGGCCGGGGGTCTGAGAACTGAAGCTTTCTTT.

The CDR3 bases are TGTGCCAGTAAGAAGAGTGGGACAGACACCGGGGAGCTGTTTTTT. It codes for CASKKSGTDTGELFF. This chain links TRBV19 with TRBJ2-2, with 7 positions matching TRBD1. This CDR3 has 15 residues. J gave up 3 bases and V 7 bases, and 8 bases lay outside the gene matches. CDR1 is LNHDA and CDR2 is SQIVND in the germline V gene (reference sequence). The full variable domain, completed using reference TRBV19 and TRBJ2-2, is DGGITQSPKYLFRKEGQNVTLSCEQNLNHDAMYWYRQDPGQGLRLIYYSQIVNDFQKGDIAEGYSVSREKKESFPLTVTSAQKNPTAFYLCASKKSGTDTGELFFGEGSRLTVL.

V usage is TRBV10-1 and J usage is TRBJ2-1, with 9 bases matching TRBD1. The CDR3 runs 14 residues. Germline values: CDR1 WNHNN, CDR2 SYGVQD (reference sequence). V shed 4 bases and J 7 bases; nucleotides not matched to a gene: 5. CDR3 DNA sequence: TGCGCCAGCAGTGGAACAGGGGGCAGGAATGAGCAGTTCTTC. This translates into CASSGTGGRNEQFF.

On this clone: One junction end disagrees with the germline gene, perhaps due to a read error. The chain carries TRBV5-1 and TRBJ2-1, with D uncertain. This CDR3 has 15 residues. The V gene's germline CDR1 is SGHRS and CDR2 YFSETQ. The CDR3 loop reads CASNLQNPRANEQFF. The DNA of the CDR3 is TGCGCCAGCAACTTGCAGAACCCTAGGGCCAATGAGCAGTTCTTC. The entire variable domain, with the rest obtained from reference TRBV5-1 and TRBJ2-1, is as follows: KAGVTQTPRYLIKTRGQQVTLSCSPISGHRSVSWYQQTPGQGLQFLFEYFSETQRNKGNFPGRFSGRQFSNSRSEMNVSTLELGDSALYLCASNLQNPRANEQFFGPGTRLTVL.

This clone was picked up one time. V usage is TRBV18 and J usage is TRBJ1-3; D is ambiguous. Between the trimmed V and J ends, which lost 3 bases and 0 bases, there was a span of 15 bases. The germline gives CDR1 KGHSH, CDR2 LQKENI. The CDR3 runs 17 residues. Written as DNA, the CDR3 is TGTGCCAGCTCACCCACTAACAGTCCCCTCTCTGGAAACACCATATATTTT. Residues: CASSPTNSPLSGNTIYF.

V is TRBV25-1 and J is TRBJ2-2; 10 nucleotides line up with TRBD1. The V and J ends lost 4 bases and 4 bases, in that order; junction bases with no gene match: 3. The CDR3 is made up of 15 amino acids. Germline CDR1 is MGHDK and CDR2 is SYGVNS. The CDR3 loop is CASSGDRGGTGELFF. CDR3 nucleotide sequence: TGTGCCAGCAGTGGGGACAGGGGAGGCACCGGGGAGCTGTTTTTT. The whole variable domain, filled in from reference TRBV25-1 and TRBJ2-2, reads EADIYQTPRYLVIGTGKKITLECSQTMGHDKMYWYQQDPGMELHLIHYSYGVNSTEKGDLSSESTVSRIRTEHFPLTLESARPSHTSQYLCASSGDRGGTGELFFGEGSRLTVL.

The chain is built from TRBV7-9 and TRBJ1-4; D is ambiguous. The V gene's germline CDR1 is SEHNR and CDR2 FQNEAQ (reference sequence). The germline V and J ends were trimmed by 5 bases and 2 bases, with 9 bases remaining between them. The length of the CDR3 is 14 residues. CDR3 sequence reads: CASSRWETNEKLFF. CDR3 nucleotides: TGTGCCAGCAGCCGATGGGAGACTAATGAAAAACTGTTTTTT.

This chain joins TRBV27 and TRBJ1-6; no clear D. With 7 bases removed from V and 7 bases from J, the gap between germline ends came to 23 bases. The germline V gene encodes CDR1 MNHEY and CDR2 SMNVEV (reference sequence). The CDR3 runs to 17 residues. CDR3: CASTWHGLFQPNSPLHF. The CDR3 nucleotides are TGTGCCAGCACCTGGCACGGACTCTTCCAACCGAATTCACCCCTCCACTTT.

The V gene is TRBV5-4, the J gene TRBJ1-2, with no clear D. There are 14 residues in the CDR3. CDR1 and CDR2 from the germline V gene are SGHNT and YYREEE (reference sequence). V shed 6 bases and J shed 4 bases, with 16 bases lying between them. The chain's CDR3 is CASKTKGRAYGYTF. Here the CDR3 DNA reads TGTGCCAGCAAGACAAAAGGGCGGGCCTATGGCTACACCTTC.

As DNA, the CDR3 is TGTGCCAGCAGTACTCTGGCTAGCGGGAGGTCTGACGATTCCTACAATGAGCAGTTCTTC. Its protein product is CASSTLASGRSDDSYNEQFF. The chain is built from TRBV28 and TRBJ2-1, with 11 bases that match TRBD2. Germline CDR1 is MDHEN and CDR2 is SYDVKM. Trimming at V came to 5 bases and at J to 1 base, leaving 16 bases not matched to a gene. This CDR3 contains 20 residues. The entire variable domain, with the rest obtained from reference TRBV28 and TRBJ2-1, is as follows: DVKVTQSSRYLVKRTGEKVFLECVQDMDHENMFWYRQDPGLGLRLIYFSYDVKMKEKGDIPEGYSVSREKKERFSLILESASTNQTSMYLCASSTLASGRSDDSYNEQFFGPGTRLTVL.

This chain uses TRBV7-2 with TRBJ1-1; 7 bases fit TRBD1. V gave up 3 bases and J gave up 1 base; unmatched junction bases: 5. The CDR3 consists of 15 residues. In germline, CDR1 is SGHTA, CDR2 FQGNSA. The CDR3 nucleotides read TGTGCCAGCAGCTTTGCAAGACAGGGGAACACTGAAGCTTTCTTT. Amino acid sequence: CASSFARQGNTEAFF.

This chain links TRBV3-1 (or the pseudogene TRBV3-2) with TRBJ2-7; TRBD2 is a possible D gene (6 bases). V lost 8 bases to trimming and J lost 6 bases, with 20 bases between them. Germline assignment: CDR1 LGHDT and CDR2 YNNKEL (reference sequence). This CDR3 has 14 residues. The CDR3 loop is CASREEGLKSEQYF. DNA of the CDR3: TGTGCCAGCCGCGAGGAGGGGCTAAAATCCGAGCAGTACTTC.

The V gene is TRBV6-6, the J gene TRBJ1-5; D uncertain. CDR1 is MNHNY and CDR2 is SVGAGI in the germline V gene (reference sequence). V lost 5 bases to trimming and J lost 0 bases, with 11 bases between them. The CDR3 sequence is 15 residues long. The CDR3 loop is CASSPHSGSNQPQHF. The CDR3 nucleotides are TGTGCCAGCAGTCCTCACTCAGGTAGCAATCAGCCCCAGCATTTT.